The 20 T cell receptor beta chains given below trace back to one sample, sequenced in a study of molecular identifiers for immune sequencing clone quantification. From the PCR reads, TCRdb called clonotypes with MiXCR, one entry per CDR3 protein. The sample shows approximately 320,000 distinct CDR3 sequences, roughly 23% of them seen only once. Sequenced material: naive CD8+ T cells from blood, with Jurkat cell RNA spiked in. Subset reported: FACS-sorted CD8+CD4-CCR7+CD45RA+ naive T cells. These receptor sequences come from a human donor in good health. Some libraries in this study had Jurkat cell RNA spiked in.

This clonotype turned up a few times. The chain joins TRBV4-2 to TRBJ1-1; D is undetermined. Germline CDR1 reads LGHNA; CDR2 reads YNFKEQ. V was shortened by 4 bases and J by 3 bases, with 18 bases between the two germline ends. The CDR3 totals 16 residues. The CDR3 region has the DNA TGTGCCAGCAGCCTAGTCGTCCGGGCCACCTACACTGAAGCTTTCTTT. As protein: CASSLVVRATYTEAFF.

This clonotype was observed at least ten times. This chain connects TRBV6-5 to TRBJ2-7, with D possibly matching TRBD1 (5 bases). Germline V lookup: CDR1 MNHEY, CDR2 SVGAGI. V was shortened by 6 bases and J by 2 bases, with 11 bases between the two germline ends. This CDR3 has 13 residues. The CDR3 nucleotides are TGTGCCAGCAGAGTTAGGGGAACCTACGAGCAGTACTTC. It specifies CASRVRGTYEQYF.

Only a few counts were recorded for this clonotype. This rearrangement joins TRBV10-3 to TRBJ2-2; 7 positions agree with TRBD1. Germline CDR1 reads ENHRY; CDR2 reads SYGVKD. The CDR3 contains 14 residues. The junction had 6 bases not matched to a gene; V was cut back by 7 bases and J by 4 bases. CDR3 coding DNA: TGTGCCATCACAGCACCAGGGGGCACCGGGGAGCTGTTTTTT. This gives the protein CAITAPGGTGELFF.

As concerns this clonotype: This CDR3 is missing its conserved last phenylalanine or tryptophan, likely due to a read error. The chain links TRBV2 to TRBJ1-1; D gene ambiguous. Germline CDR1 and CDR2: SNHLY and FYNNEI. Between the trimmed V and J ends, which lost 6 bases and 0 bases, there was a span of 8 bases. The CDR3 is 13 amino acids. The CDR3 here is CASRAPMNTEAFS. In nucleotides, the CDR3 is TGTGCCAGCAGGGCGCCCATGAACACTGAAGCTTTCTCT.

This clonotype showed up many times. The gene calls are TRBV30 and TRBJ2-7; a weak D match, TRBD2 (6 bases). CDR1 GTSNPN and CDR2 SVGIG come from the germline V gene (reference sequence). The CDR3 loop spans 13 amino acids. Between the trimmed V and J ends, which lost 4 bases and 2 bases, there was a span of 12 bases. Here the CDR3 DNA reads TGTGCCTGGATCCGGGACTTCCCCTACGAGCAGTACTTC. This codes for CAWIRDFPYEQYF.

Worth noting for this clonotype: Possible read error: a much larger clone is one base away. This chain uses TRBV7-2 with TRBJ2-7; 11 bases match TRBD2. This CDR3 region has 16 residues. V was pared by 1 base and J by 6 bases, with 8 bases of the junction left unmatched. CDR1 and CDR2 (germline): SGHTA, FQGNSA. This CDR3 is CASSLVLAGADAEQYF. The CDR3 region has the DNA TGTGCCAGCAGCTTAGTACTAGCGGGAGCCGATGCCGAGCAGTACTTC.

This clonotype appeared a few times. This chain connects TRBV6-2 or TRBV6-3 to TRBJ1-5; D is uncertain. CDR1 and CDR2 (germline): MNHEY, SVGEGT. The V end lost 9 bases, the J end lost 1 base, and 13 bases lay between the germline ends. The CDR3 is 14 residues long. CDR3 amino acids: CASSPSNSNQPQHF. For the CDR3, the DNA is TGTGCCAGTTCTCCGTCAAACAGCAATCAGCCCCAGCATTTT.

The chain combines TRBV6-2 or TRBV6-3 with TRBJ2-2; 8 nucleotides match TRBD1. Germline V gene data show CDR1 as MNHEY and CDR2 as SVGEGT. The CDR3 runs to 14 residues. V shed 5 bases and J 5 bases; nucleotides not matched to a gene: 4. CDR3 nucleotide sequence: TGTGCCAGCAGTGAGGACAGGGCGACCGGGGAGCTGTTTTTT. It codes for CASSEDRATGELFF.

As regards this clonotype: One junction end disagrees with the germline gene, perhaps due to a read error. The V and J genes are TRBV20-1 and TRBJ2-3, with no clear D. Germline V lookup: CDR1 DFQATT, CDR2 SNEGSKA (reference sequence). The CDR3 runs 15 residues. The DNA of the CDR3 is TGCAGTGCTAGAGATTTGGGCGATAACACAGTTACGCAGTATTTT. Protein product: CSARDLGDNTVTQYF.

Remarks on this clonotype: This may stem from a read error, because a much larger clone lies one nucleotide away. The CDR3 region is CASRPHNRGRAHEQFF. The CDR3 bases are TGTGCCAGCAGGCCCCATAACAGGGGAAGGGCTCATGAGCAGTTCTTC. The chain joins TRBV7-2 to TRBJ2-1; the match to TRBD1 covers 7 bases. The trim removed 6 bases at V and 8 bases at J, leaving 16 bases unmatched. The CDR3 is made up of 16 amino acids. CDR1 SGHTA and CDR2 FQGNSA come from the germline V gene. The variable domain in full, with the rest retrieved from reference TRBV7-2 and TRBJ2-1, is GAGVSQSPSNKVTEKGKDVELRCDPISGHTALYWYRQSLGQGLEFLIYFQGNSAPDKSGLPSDRFSAERTGGSVSTLTIQRTQQEDSAVYLCASRPHNRGRAHEQFFGPGTRLTVL.

This clonotype was recorded a few times. This chain links TRBV29-1 with TRBJ2-5, with TRBD1 matching over 9 bases. The CDR3 is 12 amino acids. Trimming took 8 bases from V and 5 from J; bases not matched to a gene: 6. CDR1 is SQVTM and CDR2 is ANQGSEA in the germline V gene. For the CDR3, the DNA is TGCAGCTCCTGGGACAGGGAGGAGACCCAGTACTTC. Translation: CSSWDREETQYF.

Many counts were recorded for this clonotype. The chain joins TRBV20-1 to TRBJ2-1; D may match TRBD1 or TRBD2 (5 bases each). Deletions cut 3 bases from V and 8 bases from J, with 8 bases between. The CDR3 is 11 amino acids. The germline CDR1 and CDR2 sequences are DFQATT and SNEGSKA (reference sequence). The CDR3 DNA follows: TGCAGTGCTAGGTGGGGGTATGAGCAGTTCTTC. As protein: CSARWGYEQFF.

This clonotype turned up a few times. The V gene is TRBV4-1, the J gene TRBJ2-6; D is possibly TRBD1 (6 bases). The CDR3 consists of 16 residues. CDR1 is MGHRA, CDR2 YSYEKL, per germline. V gave up 0 bases and J gave up 4 bases, with 10 bases separating them. This CDR3 reads CASSQDQGYGANVLTF. CDR3 DNA: TGCGCCAGCAGCCAAGATCAGGGGTACGGGGCCAACGTCCTGACTTTC.

This clonotype was counted at least ten times. The chain couples TRBV7-2 to TRBJ2-7; TRBD1 aligns across 8 bases. With V trimmed by 3 bases and J by 1 base, 2 bases remained unmatched. In germline, CDR1 is SGHTA, CDR2 FQGNSA. CDR3 length: 14 amino acids. DNA for the CDR3: TGTGCCAGCAGCTTCGGACAGGGATCCTACGAGCAGTACTTC. Translating it yields CASSFGQGSYEQYF. The whole variable domain, remainder taken from reference TRBV7-2 and TRBJ2-7, is GAGVSQSPSNKVTEKGKDVELRCDPISGHTALYWYRQSLGQGLEFLIYFQGNSAPDKSGLPSDRFSAERTGGSVSTLTIQRTQQEDSAVYLCASSFGQGSYEQYFGPGTRLTVT.

This clonotype was found many times. The chain employs TRBV7-2 and TRBJ2-7; 8 bases are a match to TRBD2. The germline V gene has CDR1 SGHTA and CDR2 FQGNSA. The ends lost 5 bases at V and 0 bases at J; junction bases unmatched: 3. There are 14 residues in the CDR3. Here the CDR3 reads CASSTGTSSYEQYF. The CDR3 DNA reads TGTGCCAGCAGCACGGGGACTAGCTCCTACGAGCAGTACTTC.

There are many counts of this clonotype. CDR3 amino acids: CASSLEGREATNEKLFF. CDR3 DNA: TGTGCCAGCAGCTTAGAAGGCCGGGAGGCAACTAATGAAAAACTGTTTTTT. The chain is built from TRBV11-2 and TRBJ1-4, with D hard to call. Germline values: CDR1 SGHAT, CDR2 FQNNGV. The CDR3 spans 17 residues. The V end was cut by 0 bases, the J end by 0 bases, with 11 bases between.

This clonotype was detected only a few times. The rearrangement joins TRBV5-4 to TRBJ1-1; the D is unclear. In germline, CDR1 is SGHNT, CDR2 YYREEE (reference sequence). The length of the CDR3 is 13 residues. Trimming cost V 1 base and J 1 base, with 5 bases left between them. CDR3 sequence: CASSLPKNTEAFF. The DNA of the CDR3 is TGTGCCAGCAGCTTGCCAAAGAACACTGAAGCTTTCTTT.

This clonotype was seen a few times. The V call is TRBV4-1, the J call TRBJ2-5; D not certain. Trimming cost V 0 bases and J 3 bases, with 11 bases left between them. The CDR3 is 15 amino acids. CDR1 and CDR2 from the germline V gene are MGHRA and YSYEKL. The CDR3 sequence is CASSQDRRQKETQYF. CDR3 sequence (DNA): TGCGCCAGCAGCCAAGACAGGCGACAAAAAGAGACCCAGTACTTC.

This clonotype occurred a few times. V usage is TRBV4-2 and J usage is TRBJ1-2; D call uncertain. CDR3 length equals 15 residues. The V and J ends lost 0 bases and 4 bases respectively, with 12 bases between them. The V gene's germline CDR1 is LGHNA and CDR2 YNFKEQ. CDR3 DNA sequence: TGTGCCAGCAGCCAAGAAATGGAAGGACTCTATGGCTACACCTTC. Translated: CASSQEMEGLYGYTF.

This clonotype was detected only a few times. The chain joins TRBV7-9 to TRBJ2-4; D not certain. This CDR3 region has 16 residues. CDR1 SEHNR and CDR2 FQNEAQ come from the germline V gene (reference sequence). The V end lost 2 bases, the J end lost 3 bases, and 14 bases lay between the germline ends. The chain's CDR3 is CASSLIPILVKNIQYF. CDR3 coding DNA: TGTGCCAGCAGCTTAATACCGATATTAGTCAAAAACATTCAGTACTTC.